This is a list of T cell receptor beta chains from one sample in a study of blood T cell repertoires in COVID-19. The data were produced by immunoSEQ multiplex PCR, yet TCRdb's version contains in-frame clones alone and is incomplete. The data show fewer than 500,000 clones, 88% seen once. Source material: PBMCs or T cells enriched from blood (not recorded which). The source of these receptors is a woman aged 25-40 years with acute COVID-19. The CDR3 runs from the conserved cysteine through the conserved F or W. Each record gives: clone size, J gene, D gene, V gene, CDR3 DNA, CDR3 protein. A D gene is named only where the DNA matches it firmly. Part of the rows lack a size; the others show once, few, many or a class for expanded clones.

. TRBJ1-1 . TRBV9 TGTGCCAGCAGCCCTACGGGCACTGAAGCTTTCTTT CASSPTGTEAFF
. TRBJ2-1 . TRBV5-1 TGCGCCAGCAGCTTGGTGGGGGCCACGAATTTAAATGAGCAGTTCTTC CASSLVGATNLNEQFF
once TRBJ2-7 TRBD1 TRBV12-5 TGTGCTAGTGGTCAAACCGGGACAGGGGACATCTACGAGCAGTACTTC CASGQTGTGDIYEQYF
. TRBJ1-5 . TRBV7-2 TGTGCCAGCAGCTTAGGGTCAGAACATCAGCCCCAGCATTTT CASSLGSEHQPQHF
. TRBJ1-5 . TRBV7-2 TGTGCCAGCAGCTTTACAGGTATGCAGCCCCAGCATTTT CASSFTGMQPQHF
. TRBJ1-5 TRBD1 TRBV10-1 TGCGCCAGCACTCCACCAGGGGGCAAGGGTTTTGGATATAGCAATCAGCCCCAGCATTTT CASTPPGGKGFGYSNQPQHF
. TRBJ1-1 . TRBV7-8 TGTGCCAGCAGCTTAGATGAGGGAAGCACTGAAGCTTTCTTT CASSLDEGSTEAFF
. TRBJ2-5 TRBD1 TRBV7-9 TGTGCCAGCAGCTTAGCGCTTGTTAGGGGGCATCAAGAGACCCAGTACTTC CASSLALVRGHQETQYF
. TRBJ1-2 TRBD1 TRBV7-9 TGTGCCAGCGCCGGGGAACAGGGGAGCTATGGCTACACCTTC CASAGEQGSYGYTF
. TRBJ2-1 . TRBV5-1 TGCGCCAGCAGCTTCGCCAGAACCTCCTACAATGAGCAGTTCTTC CASSFARTSYNEQFF
. TRBJ1-5 . TRBV5-1 TGCGCCAGCAGGCCCGGACAGAGTAGCAATCAGCCCCAGCATTTT CASRPGQSSNQPQHF
. TRBJ1-4 . TRBV4-1 TGCGCCAGCAGCCAAGGGCGGGGGGTTGGTGAAAAACTGTTTTTT CASSQGRGVGEKLFF
. TRBJ2-2 . TRBV6-6 TGTGCCAGCAGTTACTCCGCTGGGAGTACCGGGGAGCTGTTTTTT CASSYSAGSTGELFF
once TRBJ1-4 . TRBV9 TGTGCCAGCAGCGCGTTACCAGGCTTGGCTAATGAAAAACTGTTTTTT CASSALPGLANEKLFF
. TRBJ2-1 TRBD2 TRBV6-5 TGTGCCAGCACTCAGAGACGGGGGGGCATAAATGAGCAGTTCTTC CASTQRRGGINEQFF
. TRBJ1-1 . TRBV2 TGTGCCAGCACATTCCAAATAGCTTTCTTT CASTFQIAFF
once TRBJ2-7 TRBD2 TRBV2 TGTGCCAGCAGTGATCCAGCGGGGCGCGATGAGCAGTACTTC CASSDPAGRDEQYF
. TRBJ2-7 . TRBV6-5 TGTGCCAGCAGGAGCTACTACGAGCAGTACTTC CASRSYYEQYF
. TRBJ1-3 TRBD1 TRBV6-2/TRBV6-3 TGTGCCAGCAGTTTTGGACAGGGAAGCTCTGGAAACACCATATATTTT CASSFGQGSSGNTIYF
. TRBJ1-1 . TRBV5-6 TGTGCCAGCAGCAGGGGCCCGGAAGACACTGAAGCTTTCTTT CASSRGPEDTEAFF
. TRBJ1-4 . TRBV19 TGTGCCAGTACTCCCGGTAGCAGCTATGAAAAACTGTTTTTT CASTPGSSYEKLFF
. TRBJ2-2 TRBD1 TRBV19 TGTGCCAGTACCGTGGGACAGTTGGACACCGGGGAGCTGTTTTTT CASTVGQLDTGELFF
. TRBJ2-1 . TRBV25-1 TGTGCCAGCAGTGCGGGAGGAGCGGGGACATACAATGAGCAGTTCTTC CASSAGGAGTYNEQFF
. TRBJ2-7 . TRBV11-2 TGTGCCAGCACCACCGGCCGGGACTACGAGCAGTACTTC CASTTGRDYEQYF
once TRBJ2-1 TRBD2 TRBV28 TGTGCCAGCAGTTCCACGGCGGGGGGCGCCTACAATGAGCAGTTCTTC CASSSTAGGAYNEQFF
. TRBJ1-6 TRBD1 TRBV6-2/TRBV6-3 TGTGCCAGCAGCCGCGACAGGGTTTCACCCCTCCACTTT CASSRDRVSPLHF
. TRBJ1-2 . TRBV6-1 TGTGCCAGCAGTGAGTACGGGAACTATGGCTACACCTTC CASSEYGNYGYTF
. TRBJ1-1 . TRBV13 TGTGCCAGCAGCCCCAGGGGTGACTATGAAGCTTTCTTT CASSPRGDYEAFF
. TRBJ1-3 TRBD1 TRBV19 TGTGCCAGTAGTCCGAGGGTAACAGGGGAAAGCTCTGGAAACACCATATATTTT CASSPRVTGESSGNTIYF
. TRBJ1-1 . TRBV11-3 TGTGCCAGCAGCTTATTTTCTTCGGGGGACACTGAAGCTTTCTTT CASSLFSSGDTEAFF
. TRBJ2-7 . TRBV21-1 TGTGCCAGCAGCAAGGGCAAGACACCTGACTACGAGCAGTACTTC CASSKGKTPDYEQYF